This T cell receptor beta chain was recovered during a study of shared clonotypes between healthy human individuals. Study-level information: Donors had three CD4 naive, three CD4 memory, two CD8 naive and one CD8 memory plate apiece. Points from the study as a whole: The donor pool, a small one, limited the genetic and exposure-history diversity represented. Among non-shared clonotypes, generation probabilities were lower than among those shared by all four donors.

This clone was detected a few times. Its specificity is not known. Additional DNA sequences in this sample encode the identical CDR3. Clones were sequenced by immunoSEQ multiplex PCR, and TCRdb holds only the in-frame ones, with some missing. The sample has roughly 850,000 clones; 90% to 97% are singletons. Trimming stripped 4 bases from V and 1 base from J, with 9 bases between. This CDR3 is 13 amino acids long. Per germline, CDR1 SQVTM and CDR2 ANQGSEA. Positively selected for CCR7, the CD45RO-negative cells used as naive CD8 cells excluded terminally differentiated effector memory CD45RA+ cells. The genes are TRBV29-1 and TRBJ2-3, with D perhaps TRBD1 (6 bases). Sequences were obtained from naive CD8+ T cells sorted from blood. The TCR sequence derives from a man aged 25-45 years in good health. The DNA of the CDR3 is TGCAGCGTTGCAGGGGACCGCACAGATACGCAGTATTTT. Translation: CSVAGDRTDTQYF.